This is a list of T cell receptor beta chains from one sample in a study of cytomegalovirus exposure and HLA in healthy donors. The assay was immunoSEQ multiplex PCR, and TCRdb's table has in-frame clones only and misses some. The table has about 98,000 clones, about 70% seen once; the top ten hold around 1.3%. Sequencing used PBMCs. These receptor sequences come from a female donor in good health and CMV-seronegative. The CDR3 runs from the conserved cysteine through the conserved F or W. D genes are given only for firm matches. A row's size may be missing; if present it is once, few, many or a size class.

CDR3 length: 18
clone size: -
V gene: TRBV12-5
D gene: TRBD2
J gene: TRBJ2-3
CDR3 DNA: TGTGCTAGTGGTTTGGGATTGACTAGCGGGGGCTTGACAGATACGCAGTATTTT
CDR3 protein: CASGLGLTSGGLTDTQYF

CDR3 length: 14
clone size: -
V gene: TRBV2
D gene: -
J gene: TRBJ1-1
CDR3 DNA: TGTGCCAGCAAGTGGGAGGGGCAGGGTTTCAAAGCTTTCTTT
CDR3 protein: CASKWEGQGFKAFF

CDR3 length: 15
clone size: -
V gene: TRBV10-2
D gene: TRBD1
J gene: TRBJ1-5
CDR3 DNA: TGCGCCAGCAGAGTCGACAGGGGCGCGGGTCAGCCCCAGCATTTT
CDR3 protein: CASRVDRGAGQPQHF

CDR3 length: 13
clone size: few
V gene: TRBV10-3
D gene: TRBD2
J gene: TRBJ2-7
CDR3 DNA: TGTGCCATCAGTGGGGGGGGTGGTTACGAGCAGTACTTC
CDR3 protein: CAISGGGGYEQYF

CDR3 length: 15
clone size: -
V gene: TRBV6-5
D gene: -
J gene: TRBJ1-2
CDR3 DNA: TGTGCCAGCAGTTACTCGACAACAGGTGGCCTTGGCTACACCTTC
CDR3 protein: CASSYSTTGGLGYTF

CDR3 length: 13
clone size: once
V gene: TRBV13
D gene: -
J gene: TRBJ1-5
CDR3 DNA: TGTGCCAGCAGCTTAAAGGGGAATCAGCCCCAGCATTTT
CDR3 protein: CASSLKGNQPQHF

CDR3 length: 14
clone size: -
V gene: TRBV5-1
D gene: -
J gene: TRBJ2-2
CDR3 DNA: TGCGCCAGCAGCTTGCGACTAGAGGCCGGGGAGCTGTTTTTT
CDR3 protein: CASSLRLEAGELFF

CDR3 length: 14
clone size: -
V gene: TRBV7-2
D gene: -
J gene: TRBJ1-2
CDR3 DNA: TGTGCCAGCAGCTTAGGACAGGCCTTCTATGGCTACACCTTC
CDR3 protein: CASSLGQAFYGYTF

CDR3 length: 12
clone size: few
V gene: TRBV2
D gene: TRBD1
J gene: TRBJ1-2
CDR3 DNA: TGTGCCAGCAGTTCACAGGGGTATGGCTACACCTTC
CDR3 protein: CASSSQGYGYTF

CDR3 length: 17
clone size: -
V gene: TRBV27
D gene: TRBD1
J gene: TRBJ2-1
CDR3 DNA: TGTGCCAGCAGTCAAGGGACAGGCGTCCCCCGCTACAATGAGCAGTTCTTC
CDR3 protein: CASSQGTGVPRYNEQFF

CDR3 length: 15
clone size: -
V gene: TRBV4-1
D gene: -
J gene: TRBJ1-1
CDR3 DNA: TGCGCCAGCAGCCACGAGAAAACAGCAAACACTGAAGCTTTCTTT
CDR3 protein: CASSHEKTANTEAFF

CDR3 length: 17
clone size: -
V gene: TRBV18
D gene: -
J gene: TRBJ2-3
CDR3 DNA: TGTGCCAGCTCACCTCCGGCGAGGCATCGGGGCACAGATACGCAGTATTTT
CDR3 protein: CASSPPARHRGTDTQYF

CDR3 length: 17
clone size: -
V gene: TRBV7-8
D gene: TRBD1
J gene: TRBJ1-6
CDR3 DNA: TGTGCCAGCAGCCCAATGCACCCGGGACAGACAAATTCACCCCTCCACTTT
CDR3 protein: CASSPMHPGQTNSPLHF

CDR3 length: 15
clone size: -
V gene: TRBV4-3
D gene: TRBD1
J gene: TRBJ1-2
CDR3 DNA: TGCGCCAGCAGCCAAGAAAGGACAGGGAGTAATGGCTACACCTTC
CDR3 protein: CASSQERTGSNGYTF

CDR3 length: 15
clone size: -
V gene: TRBV4-3
D gene: TRBD1
J gene: TRBJ1-1
CDR3 DNA: TGCGCCAGCAGCCCCAGGGGGCTTTTGGGCACTGAAGCTTTCTTT
CDR3 protein: CASSPRGLLGTEAFF

CDR3 length: 14
clone size: -
V gene: TRBV6-5
D gene: -
J gene: TRBJ2-7
CDR3 DNA: TGTGCCAGCAGTTACTCGATGGCGGTCTACGAGCAGTACTTC
CDR3 protein: CASSYSMAVYEQYF

CDR3 length: 13
clone size: -
V gene: TRBV30
D gene: TRBD1
J gene: TRBJ1-6
CDR3 DNA: TGTGCCGAAGGGGACAGGGAAATCTCACCCCTCCACTTT
CDR3 protein: CAEGDREISPLHF

CDR3 length: 14
clone size: few
V gene: TRBV4-1
D gene: TRBD1
J gene: TRBJ1-1
CDR3 DNA: TGCGCCAGCGGCGCGTGGACAGGCAACGCTGAAGCTTTCTTT
CDR3 protein: CASGAWTGNAEAFF

CDR3 length: 11
clone size: -
V gene: TRBV29-1
D gene: TRBD2
J gene: TRBJ2-7
CDR3 DNA: TGCAGCGGCGCGGGAGCGTACGAGCAGTACTTC
CDR3 protein: CSGAGAYEQYF

CDR3 length: 17
clone size: -
V gene: TRBV7-9
D gene: -
J gene: TRBJ2-7
CDR3 DNA: TGTGCCAGCAGCCCTGACTCCCCGACGCGGAGAACCTACGAGCAGTACTTC
CDR3 protein: CASSPDSPTRRTYEQYF

CDR3 length: 20
clone size: -
V gene: TRBV5-1
D gene: -
J gene: TRBJ2-2
CDR3 DNA: TGCGCCGGCAACTATCAGCCAGCTCATCCGCGGACACGTAACACCGGGGAGCTGTTTTTT
CDR3 protein: CAGNYQPAHPRTRNTGELFF

CDR3 length: 16
clone size: once
V gene: TRBV13
D gene: -
J gene: TRBJ2-3
CDR3 DNA: TGTGCCAGCAGCTTAGTTCGAGGGTTAGGCACAGATACGCAGTATTTT
CDR3 protein: CASSLVRGLGTDTQYF

CDR3 length: 14
clone size: -
V gene: TRBV6-4
D gene: TRBD1
J gene: TRBJ2-3
CDR3 DNA: TGTGCCAGCAGTGCCGGGACAGGGGGCGATACGCAGTATTTT
CDR3 protein: CASSAGTGGDTQYF

CDR3 length: 15
clone size: -
V gene: TRBV29-1
D gene: TRBD2
J gene: TRBJ2-1
CDR3 DNA: TGCAGCGTTGAGGGGACTACCAGCTCCTACAATGAGCAGTTCTTC
CDR3 protein: CSVEGTTSSYNEQFF

CDR3 length: 17
clone size: few
V gene: TRBV4-1
D gene: TRBD1
J gene: TRBJ2-7
CDR3 DNA: TGCGCCAGCAGCCAATTATACCGGGACAGGGGCTCCTACGAGCAGTACTTC
CDR3 protein: CASSQLYRDRGSYEQYF

CDR3 length: 13
clone size: -
V gene: TRBV10-1
D gene: -
J gene: TRBJ2-2
CDR3 DNA: TGCGCCAGCAGTGTTGGGGGGACCGGGGAGCTGTTTTTT
CDR3 protein: CASSVGGTGELFF

CDR3 length: 14
clone size: -
V gene: TRBV7-9
D gene: -
J gene: TRBJ1-6
CDR3 DNA: TGTGCCAGCAGGGCTCCACGAACAGGTTCGCCCCTCCACTTT
CDR3 protein: CASRAPRTGSPLHF

CDR3 length: 13
clone size: -
V gene: TRBV30
D gene: -
J gene: TRBJ2-5
CDR3 DNA: TGTGCCTGGAATCCGGGAGTGTCGGAGACCCAGTACTTC
CDR3 protein: CAWNPGVSETQYF

CDR3 length: 15
clone size: -
V gene: TRBV6-4
D gene: -
J gene: TRBJ2-1
CDR3 DNA: TGTGCCAGCAGTGACTCGATACAGGGACCTGATGAGCAGTTCTTC
CDR3 protein: CASSDSIQGPDEQFF

CDR3 length: 18
clone size: -
V gene: TRBV18
D gene: TRBD2
J gene: TRBJ2-5
CDR3 DNA: TGTGCCAGCTCACCACCCCTAGGACTAGCGGGAGTAGAAGAGACCCAGTACTTC
CDR3 protein: CASSPPLGLAGVEETQYF

CDR3 length: 14
clone size: -
V gene: TRBV7-6
D gene: -
J gene: TRBJ2-7
CDR3 DNA: TGTGCCAGCAGCTTCCGGGACACAGACTACGAGCAGTACTTC
CDR3 protein: CASSFRDTDYEQYF

CDR3 length: 17
clone size: few
V gene: TRBV18
D gene: -
J gene: TRBJ1-1
CDR3 DNA: TGTGCCAGCTCACCACAGGCTCCTGACAGCCGGAACACTGAAGCTTTCTTT
CDR3 protein: CASSPQAPDSRNTEAFF

CDR3 length: 16
clone size: -
V gene: TRBV5-4
D gene: TRBD2
J gene: TRBJ2-7
CDR3 DNA: TGTGCCAGCAGCCGGAGGACTAGCGGGGCCCTGGACGAGCAGTACTTC
CDR3 protein: CASSRRTSGALDEQYF

CDR3 length: 13
clone size: few
V gene: TRBV19
D gene: TRBD1
J gene: TRBJ1-1
CDR3 DNA: TGTGCCAGTACTTTAACAGGGGTCACTGAAGCTTTCTTT
CDR3 protein: CASTLTGVTEAFF

CDR3 length: 14
clone size: few
V gene: TRBV2
D gene: TRBD1
J gene: TRBJ1-1
CDR3 DNA: TGTGCCAGCAGTGACCTCCGGGACAGCTCTGAAGCTTTCTTT
CDR3 protein: CASSDLRDSSEAFF

CDR3 length: 17
clone size: -
V gene: TRBV4-1
D gene: TRBD2
J gene: TRBJ2-2
CDR3 DNA: TGCGCCAGCAGCCAAGGGGCCGCGGGGGGCGGGATCGGGGAGCTGTTTTTT
CDR3 protein: CASSQGAAGGGIGELFF

CDR3 length: 19
clone size: -
V gene: TRBV11-2
D gene: -
J gene: TRBJ2-1
CDR3 DNA: TGTGCCAGCAGCGCGGGCTTAAAAGGCTACTCCGTTAACTACAATGAGCAGTTCTTC
CDR3 protein: CASSAGLKGYSVNYNEQFF

CDR3 length: 15
clone size: -
V gene: TRBV7-9
D gene: TRBD1
J gene: TRBJ1-2
CDR3 DNA: TGTGCCAGCAGCTTAGCTGGGACAGGGCGGGACGGCTACACCTTC
CDR3 protein: CASSLAGTGRDGYTF

CDR3 length: 19
clone size: -
V gene: TRBV7-2
D gene: TRBD2
J gene: TRBJ2-5
CDR3 DNA: TGTGCCAGCAGCTTACCCCACGGGCTAGCGGGGGGGAACCAAGAGACCCAGTACTTC
CDR3 protein: CASSLPHGLAGGNQETQYF

CDR3 length: 16
clone size: -
V gene: TRBV27
D gene: -
J gene: TRBJ1-1
CDR3 DNA: TGTGCCAGCAGTTTATCCAGGCCTATGCCGGGAACTGAAGCTTTCTTT
CDR3 protein: CASSLSRPMPGTEAFF